The next 25 T cell receptor beta chains were all read from a single sample in a study of Graves' ophthalmopathy and Graves' hyperthyroidism. TCR beta CDR3 amplification used RNA transcripts. The library came from an HTBI-primed first-round RT-PCR and a second-round multiplex PCR. TCRdb re-derived calls from the multiplex PCR reads in MiXCR, one entry per CDR3 protein. The profile shows 350,000 to 400,000 distinct CDR3 sequences, 18% of them singletons. Sequenced: peripheral blood. The receptors were sampled from a young woman with Graves' ophthalmopathy.

The rearrangement joins TRBV7-3 to TRBJ2-5; weak D call: TRBD2 (5 bases). CDR3 length: 15 residues. The germline V and J ends were trimmed by 5 bases and 1 base, with 14 bases remaining between them. CDR1 and CDR2 from the germline V gene are SGHTA and FQGTGA. The CDR3, as DNA: TGTGCCAGCAGCCCCCGGGATGGCAGCCAAGAGACCCAGTACTTC. It specifies CASSPRDGSQETQYF.

This clonotype was recorded many times. The rearrangement links TRBV6-1 to TRBJ2-7; no clear D. Germline V lookup: CDR1 MNHNS, CDR2 SASEGT. The CDR3 covers 12 residues. The V end lost 3 bases, the J end lost 2 bases, and 5 bases lay between the germline ends. Written as DNA, the CDR3 is TGTGCCAGCAGTGATAGGCCCTACGAGCAGTACTTC. Protein: CASSDRPYEQYF.

There are many counts of this clonotype. The chain recombines TRBV6-1 with TRBJ1-2; 9 bases match TRBD1. V shed 6 bases, J shed 4 bases, and the junction held 12 bases outside the gene matches. The germline V gene has CDR1 MNHNS and CDR2 SASEGT. CDR3 size: 16 residues. The CDR3 DNA reads as TGTGCCAGCAGATCGACAGGGGGGCCCCCCGGCTATGGCTACACCTTC. Protein: CASRSTGGPPGYGYTF.

This clonotype was counted at least ten times. The rearrangement joins TRBV6-2 or TRBV6-3 to TRBJ2-7; perhaps TRBD1 as D (5 bases). V was pared by 1 base and J by 2 bases, with 9 bases between. Per germline, CDR1 MNHEY and CDR2 SVGEGT. The CDR3 is 14 residues long. Here the CDR3 reads CASSYFDSTYEQYF. The DNA of the CDR3 is TGTGCCAGCAGTTACTTCGACAGCACCTACGAGCAGTACTTC.

This clonotype was counted ten times or more. V and J are TRBV27 and TRBJ1-2; D may be TRBD1 (5 bases). The CDR3 extends over 13 amino acids. V was pared by 5 bases and J by 7 bases, with 14 bases between. CDR1 is MNHEY, CDR2 SMNVEV, per germline (reference sequence). For the CDR3, the DNA is TGTGCCAGCAGTGTTAGGGGACGGGGTGGCTACACCTTC. This encodes CASSVRGRGGYTF.

This clonotype was seen repeatedly, ten times or more. CDR3 nucleotides: TGTGCCACCAGCCCGGCCGGACCCCTCGAGCAGTACTTC. Translation: CATSPAGPLEQYF. V is TRBV15 and J is TRBJ2-7; unclear D gene. This CDR3 comprises 13 residues. Germline V CDR1 and CDR2: LNHNV, YYDKDF (reference sequence). Trimming shortened V by 5 bases and J by 6 bases, and 14 bases separated the two germline ends. Full variable domain (outside the CDR3, taken from reference TRBV15 and TRBJ2-7): DAMVIQNPRYQVTQFGKPVTLSCSQTLNHNVMYWYQQKSSQAPKLLFHYYDKDFNNEADTPDNFQSRRPNTSFCFLDIRSPGLGDTAMYLCATSPAGPLEQYFGPGTRLTVT.

There are many counts of this clonotype. One junction end does not reproduce the germline sequence, and a read error may be involved. This chain joins TRBV2 and TRBJ1-2; 8 bases align to TRBD1. The CDR3 runs 10 residues. In germline, CDR1 is SNHLY, CDR2 FYNNEI. The CDR3 spells CASSEGDRCF. The CDR3, as DNA: TGTGCCAGCAGTGAAGGGGACAGGTGCTTC.

This clonotype was counted many times. J is TRBJ1-5 and V is TRBV7-2; TRBD1 might be the D (6 bases). CDR3 length: 15 amino acids. The germline V gene encodes CDR1 SGHTA and CDR2 FQGNSA. V lost 6 bases and J lost 2, with 14 bases in between. The CDR3 nucleotides read TGTGCCAGCAGTTTATTCGCAGGGGGCAATCAGCCCCAGCATTTT. Protein product: CASSLFAGGNQPQHF.

This clonotype was seen at least ten times. This chain links TRBV6-5 with TRBJ2-7, with a possible D match to TRBD2 (6 bases). Trimming took 1 base from V and 0 from J, leaving 10 bases between them. The CDR3 totals 15 residues. The germline gives CDR1 MNHEY, CDR2 SVGAGI. The chain's CDR3 is CASSYWGGNSYEQYF. CDR3 in DNA: TGTGCCAGCAGTTACTGGGGCGGGAACTCCTACGAGCAGTACTTC.

This clonotype was found many times. V gene TRBV7-2 combines with J gene TRBJ1-1; D is possibly TRBD1 (6 bases). The CDR3 extends over 15 amino acids. Trimming pared 5 bases from V and 4 bases from J, leaving 17 bases between. Germline V gives CDR1 SGHTA, CDR2 FQGNSA. The CDR3 loop reads CASSPLGGLGTEAFF. The CDR3 DNA sequence: TGTGCCAGCAGCCCCTTGGGGGGGCTGGGCACTGAAGCTTTCTTT.

In this sample, this clonotype turned up many times. This sequence joins TRBV7-2 and TRBJ2-2; possibly TRBD1 for D (5 bases). V dropped 5 bases and J dropped 5 bases, with 12 bases sitting between them. CDR3 length: 14 residues. The germline V gene encodes CDR1 SGHTA and CDR2 FQGNSA. This CDR3 reads CASSADMRTGELFF. The CDR3 bases are TGTGCCAGCAGCGCGGACATGAGAACCGGGGAGCTGTTTTTT. The whole variable domain, remainder taken from reference TRBV7-2 and TRBJ2-2, is GAGVSQSPSNKVTEKGKDVELRCDPISGHTALYWYRQSLGQGLEFLIYFQGNSAPDKSGLPSDRFSAERTGGSVSTLTIQRTQQEDSAVYLCASSADMRTGELFFGEGSRLTVL.

This clonotype was recorded many times. This chain connects TRBV11-2 to TRBJ2-7, with 7 bases matching TRBD2. The V segment lost 4 bases and the J segment 1 base; nucleotides outside the gene matches: 1. CDR3 length: 13 amino acids. The germline CDR1 and CDR2 sequences are SGHAT and FQNNGV. Here the CDR3 reads CASSWGGSYEQYF. For the CDR3, the DNA is TGTGCCAGCAGCTGGGGGGGGTCCTACGAGCAGTACTTC. The complete variable domain, with remaining parts taken from reference TRBV11-2 and TRBJ2-7, reads EAGVAQSPRYKIIEKRQSVAFWCNPISGHATLYWYQQILGQGPKLLIQFQNNGVVDDSQLPKDRFSAERLKGVDSTLKIQPAKLEDSAVYLCASSWGGSYEQYFGPGTRLTVT.

This clonotype was seen at least ten times. This chain uses TRBV29-1 with TRBJ1-5, with D unresolved. The CDR3 covers 14 residues. CDR1 is SQVTM and CDR2 is ANQGSEA in the germline V gene. Trimming pared 4 bases from V and 0 bases from J, leaving 10 bases between. CDR3 sequence reads: CSVGEASSNQPQHF. DNA of the CDR3: TGCAGCGTTGGGGAGGCGAGTAGCAATCAGCCCCAGCATTTT.

This clonotype was detected a few times. V usage is TRBV12-3 or TRBV12-4 and J usage is TRBJ2-5, with D perhaps matching TRBD1 (6 bases). The germline V and J ends were trimmed by 6 bases and 0 bases, with 11 bases remaining between them. The CDR3 totals 14 residues. The CDR3, as DNA: TGTGCCAGCAGGGCAGGGGTCTACCAAGAGACCCAGTACTTC. Its translation is CASRAGVYQETQYF.

At least ten counts were recorded for this clonotype. This sequence joins TRBV19 and TRBJ1-2, with D maybe TRBD1 (6 bases). The CDR3 spans 13 residues. With 5 bases removed from V and 9 bases from J, the gap between germline ends came to 16 bases. Germline-derived CDR1 and CDR2 are LNHDA and SQIVND (reference sequence). The CDR3 sequence is CASSSRGGRSYTF. The CDR3 bases are TGTGCCAGTAGTTCTCGGGGGGGCAGGAGCTACACCTTC.

Many counts were recorded for this clonotype. DNA for the CDR3: TGTGCCAGCAGCTTAGGGGGGACATGGGCACCCCTCCACTTT. Translation: CASSLGGTWAPLHF. The rearrangement links TRBV7-2 to TRBJ1-6; D perhaps matches TRBD1 (6 bases). CDR1 and CDR2 (germline): SGHTA, FQGNSA. Trimming pared 1 base from V and 11 bases from J, leaving 12 bases between. CDR3 length equals 14 residues.

This chain's CDR3 is CASEGDSPPYGYTF. The CDR3 nucleotides read TGTGCCAGCGAAGGAGACTCACCCCCGTATGGCTACACCTTC. The chain recombines TRBV2 with TRBJ1-2; D gene uncertain. CDR3 length: 14 residues. Trimming pared 8 bases from V and 5 bases from J, leaving 18 bases between. Germline CDR1 SNHLY, CDR2 FYNNEI.

This clonotype was observed many times. This chain links TRBV6-5 with TRBJ2-7; 12 bases are a match to TRBD2. The V and J ends lost 6 bases and 2 bases, in that order; junction bases with no gene match: 5. The CDR3 is 15 amino acids. The germline V gene has CDR1 MNHEY and CDR2 SVGAGI. The CDR3 protein is CASRRTSGDTYEQYF. Here the CDR3 DNA reads TGTGCCAGCAGAAGGACTAGCGGGGATACCTACGAGCAGTACTTC.

The chain joins TRBV6-5 to TRBJ2-7; perhaps TRBD1 as D (6 bases). The CDR3 runs 15 residues. In germline, CDR1 is MNHEY, CDR2 SVGAGI. With 0 bases removed from V and 3 bases from J, the gap between germline ends came to 12 bases. This CDR3 is CASSYSPRGGYEQYF. The CDR3 nucleotides read TGTGCCAGCAGTTACTCCCCGAGAGGGGGCTACGAGCAGTACTTC.

This clonotype showed up many times. The DNA of the CDR3 is TGCAGTGCTAGGAAGGGCTATAATTCACCCCTCCACTTT. Protein sequence: CSARKGYNSPLHF. The chain uses TRBV20-1 and TRBJ1-6; unclear D gene. The CDR3 extends over 13 amino acids. V lost 3 bases to trimming and J lost 3 bases, with 6 bases between them. From germline, CDR1 is DFQATT and CDR2 SNEGSKA (reference sequence).

This clonotype was seen at least ten times. This sequence joins TRBV11-1 and TRBJ2-7; 7 nucleotides agree with TRBD1. CDR1 SGHAT and CDR2 FQDESV come from the germline V gene (reference sequence). Trimming took 5 bases from V and 3 from J; bases not matched to a gene: 10. The CDR3 covers 15 residues. This chain's CDR3 is CASSHGTVMGYEQYF. The CDR3 DNA is TGTGCCAGCAGCCACGGGACAGTTATGGGCTACGAGCAGTACTTC.

V usage is TRBV5-1 and J usage is TRBJ1-6; perhaps TRBD1 as D (6 bases). The CDR3 has 16 residues. V was cut by 4 bases and J by 9 bases, with 20 bases left in between. Germline V CDR1 and CDR2: SGHRS, YFSETQ. CDR3 residues: CASSTIVGGGGSPLHF. CDR3 nucleotide sequence: TGCGCCAGCAGCACCATCGTCGGAGGGGGTGGTTCACCCCTCCACTTT.

The chain uses TRBV5-1 and TRBJ2-7, with TRBD2 identical over 7 bases. V was pared by 0 bases and J by 2 bases, with 5 bases of the junction left unmatched. This CDR3 comprises 15 residues. CDR1 SGHRS and CDR2 YFSETQ come from the germline V gene. Here the CDR3 reads CASSLDPSGTYEQYF. The CDR3 DNA sequence: TGCGCCAGCAGCTTGGATCCTAGCGGCACCTACGAGCAGTACTTC.

The chain is built from TRBV11-2 and TRBJ2-2; TRBD2 is a possible D gene (5 bases). The CDR3 has 16 residues. Germline-derived CDR1 and CDR2 are SGHAT and FQNNGV. Deletions cut 5 bases from V and 6 bases from J, with 19 bases between. The CDR3 DNA reads TGTGCCAGCAGCCCCACCCGGGGATCGAGGGCCGGGGAGCTGTTTTTT. It is translated as CASSPTRGSRAGELFF.

This clonotype was seen ten or more times. V usage is TRBV19 and J usage is TRBJ1-1, with a tentative D call TRBD1 (6 bases). The CDR3 spans 15 residues. The germline V and J ends were trimmed by 7 bases and 4 bases, with 19 bases remaining between them. The germline V gene has CDR1 LNHDA and CDR2 SQIVND (reference sequence). The CDR3 DNA reads TGTGCCAGTACTAGAGCTATGGGGGCAGGCACTGAAGCTTTCTTT. As protein: CASTRAMGAGTEAFF.